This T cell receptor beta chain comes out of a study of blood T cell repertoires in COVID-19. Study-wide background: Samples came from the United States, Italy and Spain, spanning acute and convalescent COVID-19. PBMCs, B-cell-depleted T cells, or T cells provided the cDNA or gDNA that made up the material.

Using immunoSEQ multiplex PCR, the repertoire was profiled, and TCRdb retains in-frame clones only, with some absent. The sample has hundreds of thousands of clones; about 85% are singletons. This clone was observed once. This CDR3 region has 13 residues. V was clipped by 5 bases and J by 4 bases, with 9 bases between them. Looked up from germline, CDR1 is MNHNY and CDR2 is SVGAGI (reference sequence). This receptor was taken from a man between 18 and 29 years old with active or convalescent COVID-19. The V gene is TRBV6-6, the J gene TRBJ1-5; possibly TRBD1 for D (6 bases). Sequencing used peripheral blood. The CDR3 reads CASSQQGNQPQHF. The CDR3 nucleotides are TGTGCCAGCAGTCAACAGGGTAATCAGCCCCAGCATTTT.